The clone carrying this T cell receptor beta chain appeared a few times. One entry per CDR3 protein results from TCRdb running MiXCR on the 5' RACE reads. Of roughly 520,000 distinct CDR3 sequences detected, 20% to 25% appear once; the ten largest clones hold 16%. This specimen belongs to a study of T cells after yellow fever vaccination. CDR3 length equals 14 residues. V was clipped by 6 bases and J by 4 bases, with 12 bases between them. The chain carries TRBV12-3 or TRBV12-4 and TRBJ1-4; maybe TRBD1 (6 bases). This sample comprised PBMCs, obtained approximately 22 days after the first yellow fever vaccination. This receptor was obtained from a man between 18 and 35 years old who received the YFV17D yellow fever vaccine. CDR3 nucleotide sequence: TGTGCCAGCAGAATGACAGGAAATAATGAAAAACTGTTTTTT. Protein product: CASRMTGNNEKLFF.